A few counts support the clone carrying this T cell receptor beta chain. No antigen is known for it. Then a second PCR, running about 6 to 12 cycles, was carried out with a sample-barcoded 5' primer and a J-beta primer mix. TCRdb passed the 5' RACE reads through MiXCR, listing each CDR3 protein once. The sample has around 320,000 distinct CDR3 sequences; around 27% are singletons. The sample is drawn from a study of blood T cells in healthy people across ages. Study-wide results and caveats: Roughly linear declines in TCR beta diversity per million T cells occurred with age. Possibly, changes in expanded clonotypes were confounded because donor CMV status was unknown. The study found TCR beta diversity correlated strongly with naive T cell percentage. When one million T cells were used, diversity estimates were thought to be underestimates.

The V segment lost 11 bases and the J segment 8 bases; nucleotides outside the gene matches: 20. CDR3 length: 16 amino acids. In germline, CDR1 is SNHLY, CDR2 FYNNEI. This sequence originates from a woman aged 70-85 years in good health. The chain employs TRBV2 and TRBJ2-1, with TRBD2 identical over 8 bases. The sample consisted of blood. The CDR3 is CAPSGEAGDLGDEQFF. The CDR3 bases are TGTGCCCCCTCCGGGGAAGCGGGAGATTTGGGCGATGAGCAGTTCTTC. Based on the CDR3 plus reference TRBV2 and TRBJ2-1, the full variable domain is EPEVTQTPSHQVTQMGQEVILRCVPISNHLYFYWYRQILGQKVEFLVSFYNNEISEKSEIFDDQFSVERPDGSNFTLKIRSTKLEDSAMYFCAPSGEAGDLGDEQFFGPGTRLTVL.